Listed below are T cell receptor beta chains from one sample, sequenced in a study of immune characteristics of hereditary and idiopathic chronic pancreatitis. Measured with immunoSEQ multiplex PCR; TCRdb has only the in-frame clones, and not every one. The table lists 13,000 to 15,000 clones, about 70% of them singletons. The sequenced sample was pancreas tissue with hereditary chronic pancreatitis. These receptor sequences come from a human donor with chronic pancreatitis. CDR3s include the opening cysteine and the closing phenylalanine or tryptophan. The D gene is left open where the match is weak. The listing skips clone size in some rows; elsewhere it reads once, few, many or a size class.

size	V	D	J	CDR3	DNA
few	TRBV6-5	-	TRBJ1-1	CASSYPPKAFF	TGTGCCAGCAGTTACCCTCCAAAAGCTTTCTTT
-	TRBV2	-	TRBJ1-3	CASSVGTGSGNTIYF	TGTGCCAGCAGTGTAGGAACAGGGTCTGGAAACACCATATATTTT
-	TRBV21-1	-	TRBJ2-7	CASSKDGREPAYEQYF	TGTGCCAGCAGCAAAGATGGGAGGGAACCCGCCTACGAGCAGTACTTC
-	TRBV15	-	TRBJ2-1	CATSRGWVNEQFF	TGTGCCACCAGCAGAGGTTGGGTCAATGAGCAGTTCTTC
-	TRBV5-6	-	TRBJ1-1	CASSFPGRTEAFF	TGTGCCAGCAGCTTCCCCGGGAGGACTGAAGCTTTCTTT
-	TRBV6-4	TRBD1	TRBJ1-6	CASSVDRENSPLHF	TGTGCCAGCAGTGTCGACAGGGAAAATTCACCCCTCCACTTT
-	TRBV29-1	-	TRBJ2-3	CSVEDRARTSTDTQYF	TGCAGCGTTGAAGATAGGGCCAGAACTAGCACAGATACGCAGTATTTT
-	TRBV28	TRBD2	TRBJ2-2	CASSILAGWELFF	TGTGCCAGCAGCATACTAGCGGGTTGGGAGCTGTTTTTT
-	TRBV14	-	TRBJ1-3	CASSQVRGNTIYF	TGTGCCAGCAGCCAAGTTCGCGGAAACACCATATATTTT
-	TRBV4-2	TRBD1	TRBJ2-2	CASSQKDRVGTGELFF	TGTGCCAGCAGCCAAAAAGACAGGGTTGGGACCGGGGAGCTGTTTTTT